This entry lists 20 T cell receptor beta chains sequenced from one sample in a study of blood T cell repertoires in COVID-19. Only in-frame clones appear in the TCRdb table, and some are missing; sequencing was by immunoSEQ multiplex PCR. The sample lists approximately 28,000 clones, approximately 80% occurring once. Sequenced: peripheral blood. Every receptor here comes from an elderly man with active or convalescent COVID-19.

The chain is built from TRBV6-6 and TRBJ2-7; 7 bases are a match to TRBD1. Trimming cost V 2 bases and J 7 bases; bases outside gene matches: 11. CDR1 and CDR2 (germline): MNHNY, SVGAGI (reference sequence). The CDR3 covers 15 residues. CDR3 region: CASSYPQGVHWEQYF. The CDR3 coding sequence is TGTGCCAGCAGTTACCCGCAGGGGGTTCACTGGGAGCAGTACTTC.

This clone appeared a single time. V is TRBV5-6 and J is TRBJ2-7; 7 positions match TRBD1. This CDR3 spans 14 amino acids. The germline gives CDR1 SGHDT, CDR2 YYEEEE. V shed 1 base and J 3 bases; nucleotides not matched to a gene: 4. The CDR3 here is CASSLPGQYYEQYF. The CDR3 DNA reads as TGTGCCAGCAGCTTGCCGGGACAGTACTACGAGCAGTACTTC. The whole variable domain, filled in from reference TRBV5-6 and TRBJ2-7, reads DAGVTQSPTHLIKTRGQQVTLRCSPKSGHDTVSWYQQALGQGPQFIFQYYEEEERQRGNFPDRFSGHQFPNYSSELNVNALLLGDSALYLCASSLPGQYYEQYFGPGTRLTVT.

The rearrangement uses TRBV7-3 and TRBJ2-7; weak D call: TRBD1 (6 bases). V was pared by 0 bases and J by 6 bases, with 12 bases between. The CDR3 has 14 residues. Germline V gives CDR1 SGHTA, CDR2 FQGTGA. The CDR3 sequence is CASSLTGGSREQYF. The CDR3 DNA reads as TGTGCCAGCAGCTTAACTGGGGGCAGCCGCGAGCAGTACTTC.

This chain connects TRBV19 to TRBJ2-3; 9 bases line up with TRBD2. V dropped 6 bases and J dropped 5; count of bases not matched to a gene: 6. CDR1 is LNHDA, CDR2 SQIVND, per germline (reference sequence). The CDR3 is 14 residues long. Written as DNA, the CDR3 is TGTGCCAGTAGGGTAGCGGGAGCGGTAGATACGCAGTATTTT. This gives the protein CASRVAGAVDTQYF.

This sequence joins TRBV18 and TRBJ2-1; D gene unclear. The CDR3 consists of 13 residues. CDR1 is KGHSH, CDR2 LQKENI, per germline. The V end was cut by 2 bases, the J end by 7 bases, with 9 bases between. The CDR3 region has the DNA TGTGCCAGCTCACCAGACTTGAATAATGAGCAGTTCTTC. It specifies CASSPDLNNEQFF.

The J gene is TRBJ2-6, the V gene TRBV3-1 (or the pseudogene TRBV3-2); D unclear. The CDR3 spans 16 residues. The V gene lost 5 bases and the J gene lost 2 bases, with 13 bases spanning the gap. Germline V gene sequence: CDR1 LGHDT, CDR2 YNNKEL (reference sequence). CDR3 protein: CASSDNIGPGANVLTF. For the CDR3, the DNA is TGTGCCAGCAGCGACAACATTGGGCCTGGGGCCAACGTCCTGACTTTC.

By frequency in the sample, this clone is medium-sized (0.01 to 0.1%). This chain connects TRBV7-9 to TRBJ1-2; TRBD1 is a possible D gene (6 bases). Trimming pared 6 bases from V and 4 bases from J, leaving 21 bases between. Germline CDR1 and CDR2: SEHNR and FQNEAQ (reference sequence). The CDR3 consists of 16 residues. CDR3 residues: CASSPGAGTPIYGYTF. The CDR3 nucleotides read TGTGCCAGCAGTCCTGGGGCCGGGACACCTATCTATGGCTACACCTTC.

The V and J genes are TRBV27 and TRBJ1-5, with D possibly TRBD1 on 6 matching bases. CDR3 length: 14 amino acids. V was cut by 5 bases and J by 2 bases, with 10 bases left in between. Germline CDR1 and CDR2: MNHEY and SMNVEV (reference sequence). DNA for the CDR3: TGTGCCAGCAGTCCGAGACAGGGCAATCAGCCCCAGCATTTT. Its translation: CASSPRQGNQPQHF.

The chain combines TRBV6-5 with TRBJ1-2; no firm D call. Trimming took off 0 bases at V and 0 bases at J, with 5 bases between the two ends. The CDR3 extends over 14 amino acids. Per germline, CDR1 MNHEY and CDR2 SVGAGI. This chain's CDR3 is CASSYSTTNYGYTF. CDR3 in DNA: TGTGCCAGCAGTTACTCGACAACTAACTATGGCTACACCTTC.

The chain links TRBV11-2 to TRBJ1-2, with D hard to call. Trimming left V 2 bases short and J 6 bases short, with 10 bases between. The CDR3 contains 13 residues. Germline CDR1 reads SGHAT; CDR2 reads FQNNGV. DNA for the CDR3: TGTGCCAGCAGCTTAAGCCTAAAGAATGGCTACACCTTC. It specifies CASSLSLKNGYTF.

This chain links TRBV25-1 with TRBJ1-2; D gene uncertain. Germline V gives CDR1 MGHDK, CDR2 SYGVNS. The CDR3 is made up of 12 amino acids. The germline V and J ends were trimmed by 6 bases and 2 bases, with 7 bases remaining between them. The CDR3 region has the DNA TGTGCCAGCAGGGGAGCCAACTATGGCTACACCTTC. Its translation is CASRGANYGYTF.

This clone was detected a few times. This chain's CDR3 is CASSVVPVQTSGGTTDTQYF. The CDR3 bases are TGTGCCAGCAGCGTAGTTCCGGTACAGACTAGCGGGGGGACCACAGATACGCAGTATTTT. The chain is built from TRBV9 and TRBJ2-3, with 13 bases identical to TRBD2. V lost 0 bases to trimming and J lost 2 bases; unmatched junction nucleotides: 12. The V gene's germline CDR1 is SGDLS and CDR2 YYNGEE. The CDR3 length is 20 residues.

V is TRBV14 and J is TRBJ2-5; 9 bases match TRBD2. The CDR3 totals 14 residues. The junction had 3 bases not matched to a gene; V was cut back by 3 bases and J by 4 bases. Looked up from germline, CDR1 is SGHDN and CDR2 is FVKESK. The CDR3 region is CASSQRRGGETQYF. The CDR3 bases are TGTGCCAGCAGCCAGAGGCGGGGGGGAGAGACCCAGTACTTC.

V gene TRBV2 combines with J gene TRBJ1-3; the match to TRBD1 covers 9 bases. Trimming cost V 7 bases and J 9 bases; bases outside gene matches: 7. This CDR3 is 13 amino acids long. From germline, CDR1 is SNHLY and CDR2 FYNNEI. The CDR3 loop is CASTGQGYGTIYF. DNA of the CDR3: TGTGCCAGCACCGGACAGGGGTATGGCACCATATATTTT.

The chain links TRBV7-7 to TRBJ2-7, with D tentatively TRBD2 (5 bases). V lost 1 base, J lost 5 bases, and 21 bases lay in between. The CDR3 has 17 amino acids. Germline loops: CDR1 SSHAT, CDR2 FNYEAQ (reference sequence). CDR3 coding DNA: TGTGCCAGCAGCTTAGGCCAGGAAGGAGGTTGGTACAACGAGCAGTACTTC. Translation gives CASSLGQEGGWYNEQYF.

CDR3 in DNA: TGTGCCAGCAGTCGACAGGGACCGAGCTCCTACGAGCAGTACTTC. As protein: CASSRQGPSSYEQYF. This chain connects TRBV27 to TRBJ2-7; 7 nucleotides match TRBD1. CDR3 length: 15 residues. Trimming at V came to 5 bases and at J to 0 bases, leaving 7 bases not matched to a gene. Germline CDR1 is MNHEY and CDR2 is SMNVEV (reference sequence).

The chain carries TRBV5-6 and TRBJ1-3, with D uncertain. The length of the CDR3 is 18 residues. Trimming removed 1 base at V and 1 base at J, with 18 bases between. The germline V gene encodes CDR1 SGHDT and CDR2 YYEEEE. The CDR3 nucleotides read TGTGCCAGCAGCTTGATAACCGGAGCGGTGACATCTGGAAACACCATATATTTT. This encodes CASSLITGAVTSGNTIYF.

The chain carries TRBV6-2 or TRBV6-3 and TRBJ2-1; 8 bases match TRBD2. Losses at the gene ends were 4 bases for V and 5 bases for J; bases not matched to a gene: 4. Germline values: CDR1 MNHEY, CDR2 SVGEGT. The CDR3 has 14 amino acids. The CDR3 DNA reads as TGTGCCAGCAGTTCGGGGGGGCCGCACAATGAGCAGTTCTTC. Its protein is CASSSGGPHNEQFF.

The genes are TRBV6-5 and TRBJ2-5; 9 bases fit TRBD1. The CDR3 is 15 residues long. Germline CDR1 reads MNHEY; CDR2 reads SVGAGI. Trimming removed 3 bases from V and 4 bases from J; junction bases left unmatched: 6. CDR3 DNA sequence: TGTGCCAGCAGTTATGACAGGGGGAGGGGAGAGACCCAGTACTTC. Encoded protein: CASSYDRGRGETQYF.

On this clone: A junction boundary mismatches the germline segment, possibly from a read error. The chain has TRBV12-3 or TRBV12-4 and TRBJ1-2; a weak D match, TRBD1 (5 bases). This CDR3 contains 11 residues. The chain's CDR3 is CASSPITRGYF. The CDR3 DNA sequence: TGTGCCAGCAGCCCAATCACCCGGGGGTACTTC.